This TCR beta chain was identified in a study of cytomegalovirus exposure and HLA in healthy donors. Broader study findings: Association of a missense DCLRE1C variant with TCR beta V- and J-gene trimming was reported in a later analysis. Immune exposure was documented only through CMV serostatus.

Vbeta (60) and Jbeta (13) primers were used in the PCR. Assay: immunoSEQ multiplex PCR; the TCRdb copy retains only in-frame clones and omits some. The table lists 130,000 or so clones, roughly 70% of them singletons. A word on this clone: What it binds is unknown.

This CDR3 has 13 residues. Trimming removed 9 bases from V and 1 base from J, with 12 bases in between. Germline CDR1 reads SNHLY; CDR2 reads FYNNEI. Sequencing input: PBMCs. V usage is TRBV2 and J usage is TRBJ1-1; D is possibly TRBD1 (6 bases). The clonotype originates from a man aged 35 to 55 in good health and CMV-seropositive. This CDR3 is CASIRQENTEAFF. CDR3 in DNA: TGTGCCAGTATTAGACAGGAGAACACTGAAGCTTTCTTT.